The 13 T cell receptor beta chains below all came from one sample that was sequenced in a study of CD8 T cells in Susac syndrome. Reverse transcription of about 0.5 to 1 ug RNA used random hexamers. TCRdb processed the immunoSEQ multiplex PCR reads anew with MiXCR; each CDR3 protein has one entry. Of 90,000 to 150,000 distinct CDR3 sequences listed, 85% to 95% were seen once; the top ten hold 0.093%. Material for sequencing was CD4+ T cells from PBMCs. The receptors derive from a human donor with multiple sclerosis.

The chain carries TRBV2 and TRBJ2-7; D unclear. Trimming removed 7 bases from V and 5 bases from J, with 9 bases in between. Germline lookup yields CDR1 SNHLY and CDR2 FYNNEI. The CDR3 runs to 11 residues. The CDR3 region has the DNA TGTGCCAGCAAGTTGTTGAACGAGCAGTACTTC. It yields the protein CASKLLNEQYF.

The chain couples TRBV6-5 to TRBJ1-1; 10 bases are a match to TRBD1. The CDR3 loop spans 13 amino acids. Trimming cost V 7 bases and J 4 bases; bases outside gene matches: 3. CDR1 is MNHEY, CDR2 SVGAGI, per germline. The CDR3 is CASTRTGGTEAFF. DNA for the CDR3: TGTGCCAGCACTAGGACAGGGGGCACTGAAGCTTTCTTT.

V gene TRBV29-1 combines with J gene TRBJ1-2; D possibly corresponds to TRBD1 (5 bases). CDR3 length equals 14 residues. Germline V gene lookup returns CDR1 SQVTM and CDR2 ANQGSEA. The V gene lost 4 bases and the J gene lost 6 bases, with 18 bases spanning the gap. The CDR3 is CSVGPRAAVNGYTF. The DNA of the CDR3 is TGCAGCGTTGGCCCCAGGGCAGCTGTGAATGGCTACACCTTC.

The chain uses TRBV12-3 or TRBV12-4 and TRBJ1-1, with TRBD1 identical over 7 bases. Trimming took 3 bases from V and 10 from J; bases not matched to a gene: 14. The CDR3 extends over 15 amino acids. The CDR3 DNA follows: TGTGCCAGCAGTTTGCGACAGGGTTGGGGTTTTAGAGCTTTCTTT. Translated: CASSLRQGWGFRAFF.

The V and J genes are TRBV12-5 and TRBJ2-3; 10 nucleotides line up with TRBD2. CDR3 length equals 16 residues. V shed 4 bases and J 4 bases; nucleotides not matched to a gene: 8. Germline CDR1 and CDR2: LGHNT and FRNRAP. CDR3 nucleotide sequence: TGTGCTAGTGGTTCAGCCATAGCGGGGGGCCCAGATACGCAGTATTTT. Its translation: CASGSAIAGGPDTQYF. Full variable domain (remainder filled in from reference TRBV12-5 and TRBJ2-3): DARVTQTPRHKVTEMGQEVTMRCQPILGHNTVFWYRQTMMQGLELLAYFRNRAPLDDSGMPKDRFSAEMPDATLATLKIQPSEPRDSAVYFCASGSAIAGGPDTQYFGPGTRLTVL.

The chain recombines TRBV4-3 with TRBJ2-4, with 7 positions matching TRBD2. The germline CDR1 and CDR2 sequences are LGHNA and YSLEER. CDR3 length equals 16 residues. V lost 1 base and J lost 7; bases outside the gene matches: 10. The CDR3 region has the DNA TGCGCCAGCAGCCAAGGCTCCTTGGGGGGGAGGAACATTCAGTACTTC. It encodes CASSQGSLGGRNIQYF.

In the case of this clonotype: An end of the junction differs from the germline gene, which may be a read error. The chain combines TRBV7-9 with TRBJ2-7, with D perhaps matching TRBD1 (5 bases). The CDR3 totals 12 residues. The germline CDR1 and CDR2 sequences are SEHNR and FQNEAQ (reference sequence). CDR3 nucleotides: TGTGCCAGCAACTTAGGCAGGGACGAGCAGTACTTC. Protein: CASNLGRDEQYF.

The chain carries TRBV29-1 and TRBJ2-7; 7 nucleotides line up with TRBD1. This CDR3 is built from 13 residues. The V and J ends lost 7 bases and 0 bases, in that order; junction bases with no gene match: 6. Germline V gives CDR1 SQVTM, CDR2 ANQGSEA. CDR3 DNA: TGCAGCGCCCGACAGGGCACCTCCTACGAGCAGTACTTC. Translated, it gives CSARQGTSYEQYF.

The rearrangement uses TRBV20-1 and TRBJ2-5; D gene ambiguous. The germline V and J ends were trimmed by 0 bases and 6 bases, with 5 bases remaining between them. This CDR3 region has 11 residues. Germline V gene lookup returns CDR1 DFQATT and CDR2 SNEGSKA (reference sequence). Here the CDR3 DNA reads TGCAGTGCTAGAGATCCGAAGACCCAGTACTTC. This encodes CSARDPKTQYF.

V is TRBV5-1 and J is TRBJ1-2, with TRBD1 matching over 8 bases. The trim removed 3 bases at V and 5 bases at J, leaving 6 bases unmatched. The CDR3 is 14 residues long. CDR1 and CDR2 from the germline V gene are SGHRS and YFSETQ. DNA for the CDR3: TGCGCCAGCAGCTCGGGACAGGCAGGTTATGGCTACACCTTC. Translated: CASSSGQAGYGYTF.

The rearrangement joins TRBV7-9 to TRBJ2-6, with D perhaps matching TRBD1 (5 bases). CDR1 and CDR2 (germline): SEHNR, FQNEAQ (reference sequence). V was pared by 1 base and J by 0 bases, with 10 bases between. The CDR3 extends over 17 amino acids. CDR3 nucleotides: TGTGCCAGCAGCTTAGATTCAGGGAACTCTGGGGCCAACGTCCTGACTTTC. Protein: CASSLDSGNSGANVLTF.

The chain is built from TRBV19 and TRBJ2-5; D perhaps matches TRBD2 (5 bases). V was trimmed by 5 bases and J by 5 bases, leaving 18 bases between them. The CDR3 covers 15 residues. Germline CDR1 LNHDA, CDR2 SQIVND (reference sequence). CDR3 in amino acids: CASSPQRYTKETQYF. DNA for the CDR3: TGTGCCAGTAGTCCCCAGCGGTACACCAAGGAGACCCAGTACTTC.

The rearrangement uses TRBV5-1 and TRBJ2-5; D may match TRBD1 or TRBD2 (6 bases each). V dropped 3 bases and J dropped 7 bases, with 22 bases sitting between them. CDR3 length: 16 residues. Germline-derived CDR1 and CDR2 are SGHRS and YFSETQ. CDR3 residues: CASSSRRGTQGATQYF. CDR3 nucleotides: TGCGCCAGCAGCTCGAGGAGGGGGACACAGGGAGCGACCCAGTACTTC.